The rows below give T cell receptor beta chains drawn from one sample of a study of blood T cell repertoires in COVID-19. Only in-frame clones appear in the TCRdb table, and some are missing; sequencing was by immunoSEQ multiplex PCR. The sample shows 180,000 or so clones, roughly 81% of them seen only once. Sequencing was done on a sample of peripheral blood. The receptors come from a woman older than 75 with COVID-19, enrolled during active disease. CDR3s include the opening cysteine and the closing phenylalanine or tryptophan. The D gene is left open where the match is weak. Clone size appears in some rows only: once, few, many, or a class for an expanded clone.

>TRBV27|TRBJ2-1|TRBD2|-
TGTGCCAGCAGTTTATCTCTAGCGGGGAGAGATGAGCAGTTCTTC
CASSLSLAGRDEQFF
>TRBV9|TRBJ1-4|-|-
TGTGCCAGCAGCGTAGGGGAGGCAGGATATGAAAAACTGTTTTTT
CASSVGEAGYEKLFF
>TRBV5-5|TRBJ2-7|TRBD2|-
TGTGCCAGCAGCCTGGGACTAGCGGACTCCTACGAGCAGTACTTC
CASSLGLADSYEQYF
>TRBV5-4|TRBJ2-5|-|-
TGTGCCAGCAGCTTGCGGGGGGCGGAGACCCAGTACTTC
CASSLRGAETQYF
>TRBV5-1|TRBJ2-1|-|-
TGCGCCAGCAGCTTGGCCGAGAGGGCGGGCAGTGGCAATGAGCAGTTCTTC
CASSLAERAGSGNEQFF
>TRBV7-2|TRBJ1-2|-|-
TGTGCCAGCAGCTTCTACGTTTGGGGAGGGACCTATGGCTACACCTTC
CASSFYVWGGTYGYTF
>TRBV3-1/TRBV3-2|TRBJ1-1|-|-
TGTGCCAGCAGCCAAATTGGGAGAGGGTTGGACACTGAAGCTTTCTTT
CASSQIGRGLDTEAFF
>TRBV9|TRBJ2-3|TRBD2|-
TGTGCCAGCAGCTCCCTTAGCGGGAGTTCAGATACGCAGTATTTT
CASSSLSGSSDTQYF
>TRBV18|TRBJ2-7|TRBD2|-
TGTGCCAGCTCACCGGGACTAGCGGGAGTAACCTACGAGCAGTACTTC
CASSPGLAGVTYEQYF
>TRBV27|TRBJ1-2|-|-
TGTGCCAGCAGTTTATACTCGCAGGGGTTCTTGCGCTACACCTTC
CASSLYSQGFLRYTF
>TRBV6-5|TRBJ2-1|-|-
TGTGCCAGCAGATCACTAGCTCCTCCCTACAATGAGCAGTTCTTC
CASRSLAPPYNEQFF
>TRBV15|TRBJ2-5|TRBD1|-
TGTGCCACCAGCTGGGACAGGGCAGATGAGACCCAGTACTTC
CATSWDRADETQYF
>TRBV4-2|TRBJ1-5|TRBD1|-
TGTGCCAGCAGCCGAAGTCTCACAGGGGGATATCAGCCCCAGCATTTT
CASSRSLTGGYQPQHF
>TRBV7-2|TRBJ2-5|-|-
TGTGCCAGCAGCTTAGGGCGGCAAGAGACCCAGTACTTC
CASSLGRQETQYF
>TRBV11-3|TRBJ1-1|TRBD1|-
TGTGCCAGCAGCTCAAGACAGGGTAGCGCTGAAGCTTTCTTT
CASSSRQGSAEAFF
>TRBV5-4|TRBJ2-1|-|-
TGTGCCAGCAGCTTGGGGGGGGTTTACAATGAGCAGTTCTTC
CASSLGGVYNEQFF
>TRBV11-3|TRBJ2-6|-|-
TGTGCCAGCAGCTCCGCGACAGCCAGGACCTTTTTCTCTGGGGCCAACGTCCTGACTTTC
CASSSATARTFFSGANVLTF
>TRBV27|TRBJ2-7|-|-
TGTGCCAGCAGTTTATACACAGGAGACGAGCAGTACTTC
CASSLYTGDEQYF
>TRBV6-1|TRBJ1-4|-|-
TGTGCCAGCAGTGAAGGGGCAGGGGTGGTAGCTAATGAAAAACTGTTTTTT
CASSEGAGVVANEKLFF
>TRBV19|TRBJ2-1|TRBD1|-
TGTGCCAGTAGTATCCAGAGGGGGCAGTGGCAGTTCTTC
CASSIQRGQWQFF
>TRBV5-5|TRBJ1-2|-|-
TGTGCCAGCAGTCACTGGACAGAATCTAACTATGGCTACACCTTC
CASSHWTESNYGYTF
>TRBV6-1|TRBJ2-1|-|-
TGTGCCAGCAGTGAAGTAGGACAATTCTACAATGAGCAGTTCTTC
CASSEVGQFYNEQFF
>TRBV7-8|TRBJ2-6|TRBD1|-
TGTGCCAGCAGCTCATCGGGACAGGGGGCGGAGGGGGCCAACGTCCTGACTTTC
CASSSSGQGAEGANVLTF
>TRBV24-1|TRBJ2-5|TRBD1|-
TGTGCCACCAGTGATCGGACAGGGAACTTCCAAGAGACCCAGTACTTC
CATSDRTGNFQETQYF
>TRBV27|TRBJ1-2|-|-
TGTGCCAGCAGTTTATCGGGACTCCGGGGAGCTAACTATGGCTACACCTTC
CASSLSGLRGANYGYTF
>TRBV7-2|TRBJ1-4|TRBD1|-
TGTGCCAGCAGCCTCGGGACAGGGGGCGCGGAAGAAAAACTGTTTTTT
CASSLGTGGAEEKLFF
>TRBV7-2|TRBJ1-2|TRBD1|-
TGTGCCAGCAGCCCAGGACAGGGGGCAATTGGCTACACCTTC
CASSPGQGAIGYTF
>TRBV27|TRBJ2-3|-|-
TGTGCCAGCAGTTTAGTCGGTATATTCACAGATACGCAGTATTTT
CASSLVGIFTDTQYF
>TRBV5-6|TRBJ2-3|-|-
TGTGCCAGCAGCTTGGCCAGGGGGGCGGCAGATACGCAGTATTTT
CASSLARGAADTQYF
>TRBV7-3|TRBJ2-5|-|-
TGTGCCAGCAGCTTAGCGGGGTTAGAAGAGACCCAGTACTTC
CASSLAGLEETQYF
>TRBV19|TRBJ1-5|TRBD1|-
TGTGCCAGTAGCACCGGGACAGGGGGCAATCAGCCCCAGCATTTT
CASSTGTGGNQPQHF
>TRBV27|TRBJ2-3|TRBD2|-
TGTGCCAGCAGTTCCGCCCCGACTAGCGCGACCACAGATACGCAGTATTTT
CASSSAPTSATTDTQYF
>TRBV12-3/TRBV12-4|TRBJ2-5|-|-
TGTGCCAGCAGTTTAAGGTACAGGGAGACCCAGTACTTC
CASSLRYRETQYF
>TRBV13|TRBJ2-7|-|-
TGTGCCAGCAGCTTAGGCTCGACGGACTTAACCTACGAGCAGTACTTC
CASSLGSTDLTYEQYF
>TRBV14|TRBJ1-6|-|-
TGTGCCAGCAGCCAGACACAGGATGGGAATTCACCCCTCCACTTT
CASSQTQDGNSPLHF
>TRBV7-3|TRBJ2-2|-|-
TGTGCCAGCAGCCCGTCGTCCACCGGGGAGCTGTTTTTT
CASSPSSTGELFF
>TRBV4-3|TRBJ1-2|TRBD1|-
TGCGCCAGCAGCCAAGGCCCAGGGGGTACGACTGGCTACACCTTC
CASSQGPGGTTGYTF
>TRBV9|TRBJ2-5|TRBD1|-
TGTGCCAGCAGCGAGACAGGGATAGGACAAGAGACCCAGTACTTC
CASSETGIGQETQYF
>TRBV6-5|TRBJ1-1|-|once
TGTGCCAGCAGTTACATCGGCGGGAGGGAGTCATTT
CASSYIGGRESF
>TRBV18|TRBJ1-2|TRBD1|-
TGTGCCAGCTCACCGACGACAGGGATTACCAGCACGAGTGGCTACACCTTC
CASSPTTGITSTSGYTF
>TRBV7-2|TRBJ2-7|TRBD2|-
TGTGCCAGCAGCTTAGTGCGGGGGGGCCGAGACGAGCAGTACTTC
CASSLVRGGRDEQYF
>TRBV6-5|TRBJ1-1|-|-
TGTGCCAGCATTCAGGGACATTCAGCTTTCTTT
CASIQGHSAFF
>TRBV9|TRBJ2-1|TRBD2|-
TGTGCCAGCAGCCCCCCTGGGGCTAGCGGGGATCCCGGGGCATACAATGAGCAGTTCTTC
CASSPPGASGDPGAYNEQFF
>TRBV6-5|TRBJ2-1|-|-
TGTGCCAGCAGTTATGGCGGGACGAATTACAATGAGCAGTTCTTC
CASSYGGTNYNEQFF
>TRBV6-2/TRBV6-3|TRBJ2-7|-|-
TGTGCCAGCAGTTCCCCCCGGACAGCGTACTCCTACGAGCAGTACTTC
CASSSPRTAYSYEQYF
>TRBV6-1|TRBJ1-5|-|-
TGTGCCAGCAGTGAAATTCGGGGGGGGGTAGGGAATCAGCCCCAGCATTTT
CASSEIRGGVGNQPQHF
>TRBV5-1|TRBJ2-1|TRBD2|-
TGCGCCAGCAGCTCACCCGGGACTAGCGGCTCCTACAATGAGCAGTTCTTC
CASSSPGTSGSYNEQFF
>TRBV29-1|TRBJ2-2|TRBD2|-
TGCAGCGTTTCTCGAGCGGGAGGGCCCGGCGGGGAGCTGTTTTTT
CSVSRAGGPGGELFF
>TRBV25-1|TRBJ1-2|-|-
TGTGCCAGCGAGTATAACTATGGCTACACCTTC
CASEYNYGYTF
>TRBV29-1|TRBJ1-2|TRBD1|-
TGCAGCGTCGATCCGGGACAGGGATATGGCTACACCTTC
CSVDPGQGYGYTF
>TRBV18|TRBJ2-7|-|-
TGTGCCAGCTCACCCTTCGGACAGACCTACGAGCAGTACTTC
CASSPFGQTYEQYF
>TRBV5-1|TRBJ2-7|-|few
TGCGCCAGCAGCTTGGGGAGGGGCGAAGACTACGAGCAGTACTTC
CASSLGRGEDYEQYF